What follows describes a single TCR beta chain. Seattle's cohort entered during active infection and was followed longitudinally. The sample belongs to a study of blood T cell repertoires in COVID-19. Study details: Italy, Spain and the United States were the sources of the convalescent and acute COVID-19 samples. Nucleic acid was either cDNA or gDNA, and it came from T cells, B-cell-depleted T cells, or PBMCs.

The V and J ends lost 4 bases and 3 bases respectively, with 13 bases between them. CDR1 is SGDLS, CDR2 YYNGEE, per germline. This CDR3 region has 14 residues. In the study's own analysis: Amplification with reference gene primers provided the estimates of nucleated cell counts. Sequencing used immunoSEQ multiplex PCR; TCRdb keeps in-frame clones, though not all of them. That table supplies the V and J calls and clone size; D and trimming were determined from the DNA. The sample consists of under 100,000 clones, under 90% of them appearing once. This TCR was sampled from a man aged 60 to 69 with COVID-19, enrolled during active disease. The chain is built from TRBV9 and TRBJ1-1, with TRBD1 as a possible D gene (6 bases). The source material was peripheral blood. The chain's CDR3 is CASSNGGADTEAFF. In nucleotides, the CDR3 is TGTGCCAGCAGCAACGGGGGGGCTGACACTGAAGCTTTCTTT.